Listed below are T cell receptor beta chains from one sample, sequenced in a study of T cell repertoires in cytomegalovirus infection. MiXCR was run by TCRdb on the reads, yielding one entry per CDR3 protein. The sample includes 450,000 to 650,000 distinct CDR3 sequences, just under 40% of them seen just once. These TCRs are of unknown antigen specificity. The sample was cultured PBMCs, taken from culture after CMV antigen stimulation. All receptors derive from a human donor in good health (CMV status not recorded). Some clones in this sample may be carry-over from other donors' samples. Each CDR3 is given with its conserved first and last residue. The D gene is left open where the match is weak. The size field is filled for only some rows; it gives once, few, many or a size class.

CDR3 length: 16
V gene: TRBV7-2
clone size: few
J gene: TRBJ2-3
D gene: -
CDR3 protein: CASSGGGAGRTDTQYF
CDR3 DNA: TGTGCCAGCAGCGGGGGCGGGGCGGGGCGCACAGATACGCAGTATTTT

CDR3 length: 16
V gene: TRBV12-3/TRBV12-4
clone size: -
J gene: TRBJ2-2
D gene: TRBD2
CDR3 protein: CASSFSLAGHTGELFF
CDR3 DNA: TGTGCCAGCAGTTTTTCGCTAGCGGGACACACCGGGGAGCTGTTTTTT

CDR3 length: 15
V gene: TRBV20-1
clone size: -
J gene: TRBJ1-1
D gene: -
CDR3 protein: CSARIPGQRGTEAFF
CDR3 DNA: TGCAGTGCTAGAATACCCGGACAGCGCGGGACTGAAGCTTTCTTT

CDR3 length: 14
V gene: TRBV11-2
clone size: -
J gene: TRBJ2-7
D gene: -
CDR3 protein: CASSFRHHSYEQYF
CDR3 DNA: TGTGCCAGCAGCTTTAGGCATCACTCCTACGAGCAGTACTTC

CDR3 length: 16
V gene: TRBV6-1
clone size: -
J gene: TRBJ1-5
D gene: -
CDR3 protein: CASSERAGGMEQPQHF
CDR3 DNA: TGTGCCAGCAGTGAACGAGCGGGGGGTATGGAGCAGCCCCAGCATTTT

CDR3 length: 15
V gene: TRBV4-3
clone size: -
J gene: TRBJ2-3
D gene: TRBD2
CDR3 protein: CASSLEGSGSDTQYF
CDR3 DNA: TGCGCCAGCAGCCTCGAGGGTAGCGGGTCAGATACGCAGTATTTT

CDR3 length: 12
V gene: TRBV12-5
clone size: many
J gene: TRBJ2-1
D gene: -
CDR3 protein: CASGLDWGEQFF
CDR3 DNA: TGTGCTAGTGGTTTGGACTGGGGAGAGCAGTTCTTC

CDR3 length: 15
V gene: TRBV7-2
clone size: few
J gene: TRBJ1-6
D gene: -
CDR3 protein: CASSQRVQGDSPLHF
CDR3 DNA: TGTGCCAGCAGCCAAAGAGTCCAGGGCGATTCACCCCTCCACTTT

CDR3 length: 14
V gene: TRBV28
clone size: -
J gene: TRBJ1-5
D gene: -
CDR3 protein: CASSSLTAGQPQHF
CDR3 DNA: TGTGCCAGCAGTTCCCTCACGGCGGGCCAGCCCCAGCATTTT

CDR3 length: 13
V gene: TRBV25-1
clone size: once
J gene: TRBJ2-5
D gene: -
CDR3 protein: CASSGSNWWPQYF
CDR3 DNA: TGTGCCAGCAGTGGATCTAACTGGTGGCCCCAGTACTTC

CDR3 length: 13
V gene: TRBV11-2
clone size: few
J gene: TRBJ2-7
D gene: TRBD1
CDR3 protein: CASSLGQGVLLYF
CDR3 DNA: TGTGCCAGCAGCTTGGGACAGGGGGTCCTGCTGTACTTC